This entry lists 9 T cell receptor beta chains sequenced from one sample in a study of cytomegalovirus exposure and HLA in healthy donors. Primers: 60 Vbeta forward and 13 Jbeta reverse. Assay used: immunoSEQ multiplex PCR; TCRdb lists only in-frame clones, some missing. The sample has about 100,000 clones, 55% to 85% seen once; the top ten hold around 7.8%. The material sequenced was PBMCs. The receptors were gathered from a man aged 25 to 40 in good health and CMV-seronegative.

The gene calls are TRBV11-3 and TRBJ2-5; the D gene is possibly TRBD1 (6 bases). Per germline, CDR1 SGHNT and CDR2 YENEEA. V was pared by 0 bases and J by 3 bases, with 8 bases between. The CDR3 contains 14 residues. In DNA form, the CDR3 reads TGTGCCAGCAGCTTAGATTGGACAGAAGAGACCCAGTACTTC. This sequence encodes CASSLDWTEETQYF.

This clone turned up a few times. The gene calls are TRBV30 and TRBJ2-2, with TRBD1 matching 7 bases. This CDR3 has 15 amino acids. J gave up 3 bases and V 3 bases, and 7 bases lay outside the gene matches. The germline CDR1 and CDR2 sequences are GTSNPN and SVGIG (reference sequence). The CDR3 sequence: CAWRTGYEDTGELFF. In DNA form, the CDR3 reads TGTGCCTGGAGGACAGGGTACGAGGACACCGGGGAGCTGTTTTTT.

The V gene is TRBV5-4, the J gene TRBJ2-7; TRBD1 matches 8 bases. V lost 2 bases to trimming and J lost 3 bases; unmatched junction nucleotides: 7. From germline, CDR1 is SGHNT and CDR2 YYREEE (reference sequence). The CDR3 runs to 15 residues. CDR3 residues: CASSFRDRPLYEQYF. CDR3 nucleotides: TGTGCCAGCAGCTTTAGGGACAGGCCCCTCTACGAGCAGTACTTC.

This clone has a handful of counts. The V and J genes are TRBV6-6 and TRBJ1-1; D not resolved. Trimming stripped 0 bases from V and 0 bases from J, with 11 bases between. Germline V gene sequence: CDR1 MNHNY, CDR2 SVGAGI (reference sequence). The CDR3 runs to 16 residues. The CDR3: CASSYSRSPMNTEAFF. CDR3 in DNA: TGTGCCAGCAGTTACTCGCGGAGCCCGATGAACACTGAAGCTTTCTTT.

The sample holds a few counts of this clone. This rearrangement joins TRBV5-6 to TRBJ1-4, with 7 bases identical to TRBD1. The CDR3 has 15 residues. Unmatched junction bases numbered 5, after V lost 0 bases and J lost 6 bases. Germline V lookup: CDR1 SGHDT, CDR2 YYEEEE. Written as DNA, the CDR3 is TGTGCCAGCAGCTTGGCGACAACAGGGGATGAAAAACTGTTTTTT. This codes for CASSLATTGDEKLFF.

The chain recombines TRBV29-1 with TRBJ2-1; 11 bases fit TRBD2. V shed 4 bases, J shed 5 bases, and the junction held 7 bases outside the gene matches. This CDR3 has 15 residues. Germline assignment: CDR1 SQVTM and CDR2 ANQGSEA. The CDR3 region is CSVGGTSGSHNEQFF. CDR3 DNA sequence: TGCAGCGTTGGCGGCACTAGCGGGAGTCACAATGAGCAGTTCTTC.

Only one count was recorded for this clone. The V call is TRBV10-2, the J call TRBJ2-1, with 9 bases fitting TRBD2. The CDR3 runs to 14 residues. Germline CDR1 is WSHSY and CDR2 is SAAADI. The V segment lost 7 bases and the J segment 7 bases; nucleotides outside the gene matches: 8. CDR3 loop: CASTIAGARNEQFF. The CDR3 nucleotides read TGCGCCAGCACCATAGCGGGAGCGCGGAATGAGCAGTTCTTC.

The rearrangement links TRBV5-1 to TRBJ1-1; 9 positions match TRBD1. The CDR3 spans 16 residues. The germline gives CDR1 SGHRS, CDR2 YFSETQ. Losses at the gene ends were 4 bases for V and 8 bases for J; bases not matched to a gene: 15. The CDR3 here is CASSGWDRDRSGEAFF. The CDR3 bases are TGCGCCAGCAGCGGGTGGGACAGGGATCGCTCGGGGGAAGCTTTCTTT.

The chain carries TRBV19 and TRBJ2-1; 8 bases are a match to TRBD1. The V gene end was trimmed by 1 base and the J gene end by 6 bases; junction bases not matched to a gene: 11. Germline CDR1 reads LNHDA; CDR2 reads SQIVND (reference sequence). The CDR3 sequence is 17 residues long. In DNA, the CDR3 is TGTGCCAGTAGTATAGTGCGAGGGGGGACAGGCGGCAATGAGCAGTTCTTC. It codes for CASSIVRGGTGGNEQFF.